This paragraph covers one T cell receptor beta chain sequence. This entry is derived from a study of identical twins. A universal primer site was incorporated via template switching, and the cDNA contained unique molecular identifiers. In TCRdb, the 5' RACE reads were re-called with MiXCR into one record per CDR3 protein. The repertoire includes 500,000 to 600,000 distinct CDR3 sequences, approximately 22% of them detected once, and about 0.99% sits in the top ten. CDR1 and CDR2 from the germline V gene are MNHEY and SVGAGI. The CDR3 has 15 amino acids. V lost 2 bases, J lost 3 bases, and 1 base stayed unmatched. These sequences were also reported in another study, on T cells expressing NK-cell markers. That paper adds: Cells sorted as CD3+CD56+NKG2C+, CD3+CD56+NKG2C- and CD3+CD56-NKG2C+ T cells supplied the TCR beta repertoires. HCMV seropositivity marked most of the eight sequenced donors; one was seronegative. In several experiments, sorting was restricted to alpha-beta TCR T cells by an anti-gamma-delta TCR antibody.

This sequence was found in a woman aged 18-35 years in good health. The rearrangement links TRBV6-5 to TRBJ2-1, with TRBD2 matching over 10 bases. Sequencing was carried out using CD4+ T cells sorted from blood. The CDR3, as DNA: TGTGCCAGCAGTTACCGACTAGCGGGCTACAATGAGCAGTTCTTC. The encoded protein is CASSYRLAGYNEQFF.